The 19 T cell receptor beta chains below all came from one sample that was sequenced in a study of early T cells in non-severe SARS-CoV-2 infection. Via MiXCR, TCRdb re-called the 5' RACE reads, giving one row per CDR3 protein. The sample lists approximately 120,000 distinct CDR3 sequences, just under 15% occurring once. Specimen: whole blood. The receptors stem from an adult who was a healthcare worker with PCR-confirmed SARS-CoV-2 infection or an uninfected control (not recorded which).

This clonotype turned up a few times. V usage is TRBV29-1 and J usage is TRBJ1-1; D unclear. CDR3 size: 12 residues. Trimming pared 7 bases from V and 2 bases from J, leaving 11 bases between. CDR1 is SQVTM and CDR2 is ANQGSEA in the germline V gene. The CDR3 sequence is CSAARTNTEAFF. The CDR3 DNA follows: TGCAGCGCCGCCAGAACTAACACTGAAGCTTTCTTT.

The rearrangement uses TRBV20-1 and TRBJ1-2; maybe TRBD1 (5 bases). Germline CDR1 is DFQATT and CDR2 is SNEGSKA (reference sequence). This CDR3 spans 13 amino acids. The V gene lost 2 bases and the J gene lost 5 bases, with 12 bases spanning the gap. This CDR3 is CSARPVGVYGYTF. The CDR3 bases are TGCAGTGCTAGACCCGTGGGGGTTTATGGCTACACCTTC.

This clonotype showed up just a few times. The rearrangement joins TRBV14 to TRBJ2-5, with D perhaps matching TRBD2 (5 bases). Per the germline V gene, CDR1 is SGHDN and CDR2 is FVKESK. The V end lost 0 bases, the J end lost 4 bases, and 9 bases lay between the germline ends. The CDR3 runs to 14 residues. CDR3 DNA sequence: TGTGCCAGCAGCCAAGAGACCGGGGTAGAGACCCAGTACTTC. As protein: CASSQETGVETQYF.

CDR3 region: CASSFADNYEQYF. The CDR3 coding sequence is TGTGCCAGCAGTTTTGCTGATAACTACGAGCAGTACTTC. V and J are TRBV7-8 and TRBJ2-7; D not resolved. Germline CDR1 reads SGHVS; CDR2 reads FQNEAQ. The CDR3 length is 13 residues. V was cut by 6 bases and J by 3 bases, with 12 bases left in between.

This clonotype was picked up a small number of times. This chain uses TRBV7-8 with TRBJ1-1; no clear D. The germline CDR1 and CDR2 sequences are SGHVS and FQNEAQ. The CDR3 totals 14 residues. The V end lost 1 base, the J end lost 9 bases, and 15 bases lay between the germline ends. The CDR3 DNA reads TGTGCCAGCAGCTTAGTAGATCGAAAACAAAAAGCTTTCTTT. This gives the protein CASSLVDRKQKAFF.

This clonotype was seen a single time. The J gene is TRBJ2-2, the V gene TRBV30; D gene uncertain. This CDR3 region has 12 residues. Germline V gene data show CDR1 as GTSNPN and CDR2 as SVGIG (reference sequence). Trimming removed 5 bases from V and 5 bases from J, with 9 bases in between. The CDR3 loop is CAWGKRTGELFF. The CDR3 coding sequence is TGTGCCTGGGGCAAAAGGACCGGGGAGCTGTTTTTT.

In its sample, this clonotype was seen a few times. This chain joins TRBV12-2 and TRBJ2-6; TRBD1, the D gene given by the table, was not confirmed from the DNA. TRBV12-2 is a documented pseudogene. This CDR3 is built from 17 residues. This chain's CDR3 is CASRLDRRNSGANVLTF. CDR3 coding DNA: TGTGCAAGTCGCTTAGACAGGAGAAACTCTGGGGCCAACGTCCTGACTTTC.

The chain employs TRBV28 and TRBJ1-3; no clear D gene. Germline V CDR1 and CDR2: MDHEN, SYDVKM. V lost 5 bases, J lost 0 bases, and 11 bases lay in between. This CDR3 has 15 amino acids. CDR3 coding DNA: TGTGCCAGCAGTGTCGGTCGGAGCTCTGGAAACACCATATATTTT. Translating it yields CASSVGRSSGNTIYF.

This clonotype came up many times. V and J are TRBV5-1 and TRBJ2-1; D is unclear. Germline lookup yields CDR1 SGHRS and CDR2 YFSETQ. This CDR3 has 13 residues. The V gene lost 4 bases and the J gene lost 7 bases, with 12 bases spanning the gap. CDR3 residues: CASSAWGENEQFF. The CDR3 nucleotides are TGCGCCAGCAGCGCATGGGGTGAGAATGAGCAGTTCTTC.

As for this clonotype: The CDR3 does not end in the conserved phenylalanine or tryptophan, so this is likely a read error. J is TRBJ2-5 and V is TRBV5-1; maybe TRBD2 (5 bases). The CDR3 loop spans 12 amino acids. Trimming cost V 2 bases and J 4 bases, with 6 bases left between them. The V gene's germline CDR1 is SGHRS and CDR2 YFSETQ. The CDR3 DNA sequence: TGCGCCAGCAGCTTAGAGGGAGAGACCCAGTACCTC. Translating gives CASSLEGETQYL.

The chain combines TRBV5-1 with TRBJ1-1, with 8 bases fitting TRBD1. V lost 3 bases and J lost 5; bases outside the gene matches: 6. The CDR3 runs 14 residues. The V gene's germline CDR1 is SGHRS and CDR2 YFSETQ. For the CDR3, the DNA is TGCGCCAGCAGCTCTGGACAGGGAGGAACTGAAGCTTTCTTT. This encodes CASSSGQGGTEAFF.

The chain combines TRBV3-1 with TRBJ1-1; D call uncertain. The ends were cut back, 4 bases at V and 0 bases at J, with 12 bases in the middle. From germline, CDR1 is LGHDT and CDR2 YNNKEL (reference sequence). The CDR3 runs 15 residues. The CDR3 protein is CASSLEGFLNTEAFF. In nucleotides, the CDR3 is TGTGCCAGCAGCCTAGAGGGATTTTTGAACACTGAAGCTTTCTTT. Filled out from reference TRBV3-1 and TRBJ1-1, the complete variable domain reads DTAVSQTPKYLVTQMGNDKSIKCEQNLGHDTMYWYKQDSKKFLKIMFSYNNKELIINETVPNRFSPKSPDKAHLNLHINSLELGDSAVYFCASSLEGFLNTEAFFGQGTRLTVV.

This clonotype was recorded many times. The V gene is TRBV20-1, the J gene TRBJ2-1, with 8 bases matching TRBD2. V lost 4 bases and J lost 7; bases outside the gene matches: 9. The CDR3 consists of 14 residues. CDR1 and CDR2 from the germline V gene are DFQATT and SNEGSKA (reference sequence). CDR3 sequence (DNA): TGCAGTGCTACCCGGACTAGCTTGGCGAATGAGCAGTTCTTC. Encoded protein: CSATRTSLANEQFF.

The chain recombines TRBV6-1 with TRBJ2-2; 10 bases are shared with TRBD1. This CDR3 region has 15 residues. The germline CDR1 and CDR2 sequences are MNHNS and SASEGT. The trim removed 5 bases at V and 5 bases at J, leaving 5 bases unmatched. The CDR3: CASSRDRGTTGELFF. The CDR3 nucleotides read TGTGCCAGCAGTCGGGACAGGGGTACGACCGGGGAGCTGTTTTTT.

This clonotype was seen a handful of times. The V and J genes are TRBV13 and TRBJ1-2; D is uncertain. V was clipped by 5 bases and J by 1 base, with 8 bases between them. The length of the CDR3 is 13 residues. The V gene's germline CDR1 is PRHDT and CDR2 FYEKMQ (reference sequence). The CDR3 is CASSRRSNYGYTF. DNA for the CDR3: TGTGCCAGCAGCCGACGGAGTAACTATGGCTACACCTTC.

The sample holds a few counts of this clonotype. In DNA, the CDR3 is TGTGCCATCAGTTCTGACAACCCCTCTGGGGCCAACGTCCTGACTTTC. Protein: CAISSDNPSGANVLTF. The chain carries TRBV10-3 and TRBJ2-6; D gene ambiguous. The germline V and J ends were trimmed by 5 bases and 0 bases, with 11 bases remaining between them. This CDR3 spans 16 amino acids. The germline V gene has CDR1 ENHRY and CDR2 SYGVKD.

The genes are TRBV3-1 and TRBJ2-5; D is unclear. The CDR3 sequence is 16 residues long. The ends were cut back, 1 base at V and 0 bases at J, with 12 bases in the middle. The V gene's germline CDR1 is LGHDT and CDR2 YNNKEL (reference sequence). CDR3 DNA sequence: TGTGCCAGCAGCCAAGGCACATGGCCGTACCAAGAGACCCAGTACTTC. This encodes CASSQGTWPYQETQYF.

The rearrangement uses TRBV5-1 and TRBJ1-5; the match to TRBD1 covers 11 bases. V trimming: 1 base; J trimming: 6 bases; junction bases outside the gene matches: 6. The CDR3 sequence is 16 residues long. The germline V gene has CDR1 SGHRS and CDR2 YFSETQ. CDR3 in DNA: TGCGCCAGCAGCTTGTCCGGGACAGGGGGGGGTCAGCCCCAGCATTTT. It encodes CASSLSGTGGGQPQHF.

This clonotype occurred many times. This chain joins TRBV18 and TRBJ1-1, with D uncertain. V lost 3 bases and J lost 11, with 13 bases in between. The CDR3 is 12 amino acids. From germline, CDR1 is KGHSH and CDR2 LQKENI. As DNA, the CDR3 is TGTGCCAGCTCACCTGATCCGACGTTGGCTTTCTTT. Translating gives CASSPDPTLAFF.